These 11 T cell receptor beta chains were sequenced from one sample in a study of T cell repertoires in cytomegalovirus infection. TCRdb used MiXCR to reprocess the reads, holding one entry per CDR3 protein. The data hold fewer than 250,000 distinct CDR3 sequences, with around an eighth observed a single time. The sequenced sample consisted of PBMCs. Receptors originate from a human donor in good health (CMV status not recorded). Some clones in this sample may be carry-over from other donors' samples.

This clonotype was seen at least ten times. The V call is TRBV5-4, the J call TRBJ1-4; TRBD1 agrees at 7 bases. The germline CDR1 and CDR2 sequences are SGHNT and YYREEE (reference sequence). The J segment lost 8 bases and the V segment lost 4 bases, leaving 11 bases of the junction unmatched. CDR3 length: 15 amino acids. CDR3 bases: TGTGCCAGCAGCCTCGGGACAGCGTTTTCGGAAAAACTGTTTTTT. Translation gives CASSLGTAFSEKLFF.

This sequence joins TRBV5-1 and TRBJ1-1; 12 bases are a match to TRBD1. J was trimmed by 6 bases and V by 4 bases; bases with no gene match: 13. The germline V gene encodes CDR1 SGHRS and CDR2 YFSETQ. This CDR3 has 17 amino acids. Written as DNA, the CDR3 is TGCGCCAGCAGCCCCGGGACAGGGGGCGCCATTAGTTCTGAAGCTTTCTTT. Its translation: CASSPGTGGAISSEAFF.

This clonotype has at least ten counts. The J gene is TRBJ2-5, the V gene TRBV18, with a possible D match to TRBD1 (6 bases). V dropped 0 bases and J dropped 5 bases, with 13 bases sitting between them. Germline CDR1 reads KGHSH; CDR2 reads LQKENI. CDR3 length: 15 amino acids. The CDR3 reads CASSPPVQGLETQYF. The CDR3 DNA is TGTGCCAGCTCACCACCGGTCCAGGGGCTGGAGACCCAGTACTTC.

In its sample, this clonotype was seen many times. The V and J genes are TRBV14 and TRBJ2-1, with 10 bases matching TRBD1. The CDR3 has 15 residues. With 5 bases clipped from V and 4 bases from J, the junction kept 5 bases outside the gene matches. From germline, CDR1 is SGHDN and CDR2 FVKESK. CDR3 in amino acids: CASSRRTGGYNEQFF. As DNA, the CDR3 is TGTGCCAGCAGCAGAAGGACAGGGGGGTACAATGAGCAGTTCTTC.

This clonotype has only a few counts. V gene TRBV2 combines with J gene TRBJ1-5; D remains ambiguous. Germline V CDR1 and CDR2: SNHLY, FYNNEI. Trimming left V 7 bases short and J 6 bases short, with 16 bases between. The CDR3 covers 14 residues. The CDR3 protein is CASTGESSGQPQHF. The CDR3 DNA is TGTGCCAGCACCGGGGAGAGTTCGGGTCAGCCCCAGCATTTT.

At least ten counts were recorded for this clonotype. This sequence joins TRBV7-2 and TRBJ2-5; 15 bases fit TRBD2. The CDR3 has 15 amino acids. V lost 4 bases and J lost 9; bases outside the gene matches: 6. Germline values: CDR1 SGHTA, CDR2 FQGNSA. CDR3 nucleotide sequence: TGTGCCAGCAGCTCCCGGACTAGCGGGGGGGACGCCCAGTACTTC. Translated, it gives CASSSRTSGGDAQYF.

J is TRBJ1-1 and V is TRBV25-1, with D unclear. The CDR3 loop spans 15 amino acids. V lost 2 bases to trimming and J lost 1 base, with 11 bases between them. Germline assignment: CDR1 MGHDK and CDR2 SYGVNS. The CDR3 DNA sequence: TGTGCCAGCAGTGAACCTACAGCGGAGAACACTGAAGCTTTCTTT. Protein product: CASSEPTAENTEAFF.

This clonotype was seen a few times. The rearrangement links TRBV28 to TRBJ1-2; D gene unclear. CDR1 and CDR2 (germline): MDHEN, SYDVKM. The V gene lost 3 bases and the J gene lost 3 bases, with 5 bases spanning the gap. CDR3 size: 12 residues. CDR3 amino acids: CASSFQDYGYTF. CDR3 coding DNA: TGTGCCAGCAGTTTTCAGGACTATGGCTACACCTTC.

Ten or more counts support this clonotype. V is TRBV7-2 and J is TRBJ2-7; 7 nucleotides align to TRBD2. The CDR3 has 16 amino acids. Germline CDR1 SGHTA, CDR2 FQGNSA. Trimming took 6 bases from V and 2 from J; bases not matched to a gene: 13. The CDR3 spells CASRGEGGDATYEQYF. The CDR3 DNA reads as TGTGCCAGCAGGGGGGAGGGAGGGGACGCGACCTACGAGCAGTACTTC.

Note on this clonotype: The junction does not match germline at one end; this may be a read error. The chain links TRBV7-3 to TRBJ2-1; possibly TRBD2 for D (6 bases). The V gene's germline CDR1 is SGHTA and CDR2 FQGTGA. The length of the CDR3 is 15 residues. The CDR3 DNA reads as TGTGCCAGCAGCCCGATCGCGGGGCACTACAATGTGCAGTTCTTC. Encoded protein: CASSPIAGHYNVQFF.

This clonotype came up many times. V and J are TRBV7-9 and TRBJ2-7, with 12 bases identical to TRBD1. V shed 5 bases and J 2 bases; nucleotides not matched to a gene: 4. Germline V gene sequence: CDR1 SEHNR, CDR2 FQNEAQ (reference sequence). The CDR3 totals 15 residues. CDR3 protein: CASSIGTGGPYEQYF. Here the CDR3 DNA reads TGTGCCAGCAGCATCGGGACAGGGGGCCCCTACGAGCAGTACTTC.